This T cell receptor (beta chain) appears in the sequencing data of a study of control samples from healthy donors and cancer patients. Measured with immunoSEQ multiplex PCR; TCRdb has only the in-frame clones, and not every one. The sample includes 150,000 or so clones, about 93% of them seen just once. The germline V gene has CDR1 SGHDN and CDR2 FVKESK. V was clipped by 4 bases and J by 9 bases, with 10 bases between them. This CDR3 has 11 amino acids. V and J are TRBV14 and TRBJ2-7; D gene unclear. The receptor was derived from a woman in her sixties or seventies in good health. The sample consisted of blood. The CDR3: CASSRERLQYF. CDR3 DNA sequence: TGTGCCAGCAGCCGCGAACGGTTGCAGTACTTC.